The present TCR beta chain was sequenced within a study of CD8 T cells in Susac syndrome (dated by TCRdb to the late 2010s). Notes on the research overall: The study used repertoire sequencing to test whether antigen drove CD8+ T cell activation and differentiation in Susac syndrome. CD8+ T cell repertoire clonality was compared between about a dozen healthy donors, around 14 Susac syndrome patients and approximately 15 multiple sclerosis patients. General findings and caveats noted by the study authors: The TCR sequencing and HLA analysis was acknowledged to have included a relatively small number of individuals.

This clonotype was seen a handful of times. It lacks a known antigen. No much larger clonotype is one base removed from it; base qualities were not supplied. Peripheral blood CD8+ and CD4+ T cells from healthy donors, Susac syndrome patients and multiple sclerosis patients were profiled by high-throughput TCR beta sequencing. The multiple sclerosis controls were treatment-naive patients who had stable or active relapsing-remitting disease and met the revised McDonald criteria. Bulk CD8+ and CD4+ T cells were purified by magnetic negative isolation, while CD8+ TEMRA cells were enriched using FACS. Blood was collected in EDTA tubes and processed within 24 hours, with PBMCs isolated through density gradient centrifugation. PBMCs destined for TCR sequencing were cryopreserved in liquid nitrogen and later thawed in a 37 °C water bath. A purity of at least 90% was achieved for sorted or isolated CD4+, CD8+ and CD8+ TEMRA cells.

RNA was extracted using the RNeasy kit, and roughly 0.5 to 1 ug of the RNA was reverse transcribed with random hexamers. TCR beta CDR3 regions were amplified with the immunoSEQ multiplex PCR assay covering 54 Vbeta and 13 Jbeta segments. PCR amplification bias was corrected by using a synthetic template baseline for primer optimization and computational correction. As for how the authors treated the data: Reads were annotated to V, D and J genes per IMGT and analyzed with immunoSEQ Analyzer, keeping only productive sequences. Clonality was calculated as one minus the Shannon entropy normalized by log2 of the number of productive unique sequences. For each patient and control, public and private clones were evaluated within the 100 most prevalent clones. A clone was defined as Susac-specific if it was absent from the healthy and MS cohorts, from around 960 published viral clones and from other ImmuneACCESS disease sequences. The public reads were reprocessed in TCRdb via fastp at Q25 and MiXCR, keeping in-frame beta chains. CDR3 protein sequences are deduplicated, and each keeps its most common genes and DNA. These V and J calls originate from TCRdb's pipeline instead of the authors' own analysis. In all, the sample holds approximately 150,000 distinct CDR3 sequences, and around 80% of those were seen once. Of the sample, approximately 0.51% is held by the ten largest clones.

This clonotype originated in a human donor with multiple sclerosis. Material: CD8+ T cells from PBMCs.

This receptor carries the CDR3 CASSHPGQSYEQYF. The DNA sequence follows: TGCGCCAGCAGCCATCCGGGACAGTCCTACGAGCAGTACTTC. In this chain, TRBV4-3 is recombined with TRBJ2-7; TRBD1 fits 7 bases in the junction. As encoded in the germline V gene, CDR1 is LGHNA while CDR2 is YSLEER. From the cysteine up to the phenylalanine, the CDR3 has a length of 14 residues. The retained sequence is limited to the CDR3, 42 bases, with the frame set at the first base. Compared with germline, V lacks 3 bases and J lacks 1 base; bases without a gene match: 3.